This is a list of T cell receptor beta chains from one sample in a study of T cell changes during pregnancy in multiple sclerosis. The repertoire was sequenced with immunoSEQ multiplex PCR; TCRdb's copy has only in-frame clones and lacks some. The repertoire holds around 80,000 clones, about 91% seen once, with about 3% in the top ten. Sample: peripheral blood, taken before pregnancy. These receptors were taken from a female donor with multiple sclerosis, enrolled in a pregnancy study. CDR3s leave out the opening cysteine and the closing phenylalanine or tryptophan. Each record gives: J gene, clone size, V gene, CDR3 protein. Part of the rows lack a size; the others show once, few, many or a class for expanded clones.

>TRBJ1-1|.|TRBV12-5
ASGLPGQGEAF
>TRBJ2-3|once|TRBV5-1
ASSSRLAGGPGDTQY
>TRBJ2-1|once|TRBV5-1
ASSFSNPDEQF
>TRBJ2-7|.|TRBV7-9
ASSSAGEPYEQY
>TRBJ1-5|.|TRBV27
ASSSGTGGGNQPQH
>TRBJ2-2|.|TRBV6-6
ASSLGGNTGELF
>TRBJ2-1|.|TRBV18
ASSPVGGRGEQF
>TRBJ2-7|.|TRBV18
ASSLNRDRAYEQY
>TRBJ1-2|.|TRBV28
ASSKGGVYGYT
>TRBJ2-3|.|TRBV5-6
ASSFRPGTGRTDTQY
>TRBJ2-7|.|TRBV5-1
ASSGAGNEQY
>TRBJ1-1|.|TRBV10-1
ASSEGMLPNTEAF
>TRBJ2-2|once|TRBV6-1
ASINRELNTGELF
>TRBJ1-1|.|TRBV7-2
ASSLAGGGTEAF
>TRBJ2-7|.|TRBV6-5
ASQLIRSSYEQY
>TRBJ2-5|.|TRBV28
ASSLDRTPQETQY
>TRBJ2-1|.|TRBV7-9
ASSPRLAGIFPNEQF
>TRBJ1-4|.|TRBV2
ASSDPIGGYEKLF
>TRBJ1-1|few|TRBV4-1
ASSFTHGPNTEAF
>TRBJ2-5|.|TRBV29-1
SAFSGRAQETQY
>TRBJ2-3|.|TRBV5-6
ATRTTFNTDTQY
>TRBJ1-1|.|TRBV19
ASSIGVRMHTEAF
>TRBJ2-2|.|TRBV28
ASCVGGAANTGELF
>TRBJ2-3|.|TRBV29-1
SVILLAGGTDTQY
>TRBJ2-3|.|TRBV10-1
ASSEEREPSNPTDTQY
>TRBJ2-7|.|TRBV27
ASSPHGNEQY
>TRBJ2-1|.|TRBV28
ASCEHRGIVGGNEQF
>TRBJ2-7|.|TRBV5-1
ASSFAGRDSEQY
>TRBJ1-5|.|TRBV5-6
ASSLGTRNQPQH
>TRBJ2-7|.|TRBV6-6
ASSPTGGRSYEQY
>TRBJ2-1|.|TRBV6-6
ASQTGRGAYNEQF
>TRBJ1-1|.|TRBV28
ASSSPGFEAF
>TRBJ2-7|.|TRBV19
ASRMTGGSYEQY
>TRBJ2-1|.|TRBV28
ASSLQAGGPGEQF
>TRBJ1-1|.|TRBV14
ASSQAQGGEVTEAF
>TRBJ2-1|once|TRBV28
ASSSTSGTYNEQF
>TRBJ2-4|.|TRBV5-1
ASSPGQGINIQY
>TRBJ2-7|.|TRBV28
ASPGQPYYEQY
>TRBJ1-4|.|TRBV28
ASSRGGAQEKLF
>TRBJ2-7|.|TRBV28
ASHESGFAYEQY
>TRBJ2-7|few|TRBV7-9
ASSLMESEQY
>TRBJ2-7|.|TRBV28
ASSYRGFSSYEQY
>TRBJ2-1|.|TRBV7-6
ASSLERDYYNEQF
>TRBJ1-1|once|TRBV6-5
ASSRGSTEAF
>TRBJ2-1|.|TRBV7-9
ASSLPGLAGGVEQF
>TRBJ2-1|.|TRBV9
ASSPGTSGGGWQF